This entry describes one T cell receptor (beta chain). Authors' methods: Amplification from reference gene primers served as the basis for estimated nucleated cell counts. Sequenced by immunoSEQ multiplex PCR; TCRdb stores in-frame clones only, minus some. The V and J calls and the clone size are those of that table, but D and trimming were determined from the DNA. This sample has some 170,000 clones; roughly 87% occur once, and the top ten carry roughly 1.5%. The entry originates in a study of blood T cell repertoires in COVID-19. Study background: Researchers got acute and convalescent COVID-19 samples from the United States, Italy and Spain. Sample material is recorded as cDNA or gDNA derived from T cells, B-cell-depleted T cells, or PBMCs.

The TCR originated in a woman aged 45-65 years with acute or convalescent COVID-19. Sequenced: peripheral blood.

The CDR3 DNA reads TGTGCCAGTATCGATACCGGGCGCCTGAGAGAGGGAGGCTACACCTTC. This sequence encodes CASIDTGRLREGGYTF. This sequence joins TRBV19 and TRBJ1-2; D uncertain. This CDR3 contains 16 residues. From germline, CDR1 is LNHDA and CDR2 SQIVND (reference sequence). Trimming removed 7 bases from V and 8 bases from J, with 26 bases in between.